The rows below give T cell receptor beta chains drawn from one sample of a study of blood T cell repertoires in COVID-19. Clones were read by immunoSEQ multiplex PCR, and TCRdb kept only the in-frame ones, dropping some. Of around 110,000 clones listed, approximately 84% were seen once; the top ten hold approximately 7.6%. The sequenced sample was peripheral blood. These receptors all stem from a man between 65 and 79 years old with active or convalescent COVID-19. Both conserved end residues are part of each CDR3. A D gene is named only where the DNA matches it firmly. A clone size is listed for some rows: how often the clone was seen (once, few, many), or a class if it is expanded.

V: TRBV7-3; D: -; size: -; J: TRBJ1-6; DNA: TGTGCCAGCAGCTCAGGGAATTCACCCCTCCACTTT; CDR3: CASSSGNSPLHF
V: TRBV3-1/TRBV3-2; D: -; size: -; J: TRBJ1-5; DNA: TGTGCCAGCAGCCAAGATCTCCGTTCGGGCAATCAGCCCCAGCATTTT; CDR3: CASSQDLRSGNQPQHF
V: TRBV21-1; D: -; size: -; J: TRBJ2-5; DNA: TGTGCCAGCAGCAAGTGGGGGGGCCTGCAGGAGACCCAGTACTTC; CDR3: CASSKWGGLQETQYF
V: TRBV5-6; D: -; size: once; J: TRBJ2-4; DNA: TGTGCCAGCAGCCTTGTAAGGGACAAGGGATACTTC; CDR3: CASSLVRDKGYF
V: TRBV7-7; D: TRBD1; size: -; J: TRBJ1-1; DNA: TGTGCTAGCAGCCTAAGACTGGGACAGGGTAGCACTGAAGCTTTCTTT; CDR3: CASSLRLGQGSTEAFF
V: TRBV24-1; D: TRBD2; size: -; J: TRBJ2-2; DNA: TGTGCCACCAGTGATAGCGGGACCCAACACACCGGGGAGCTGTTTTTT; CDR3: CATSDSGTQHTGELFF
V: TRBV7-8; D: -; size: many; J: TRBJ2-2; DNA: TGTGCCAGCAGCTTAGGGCAGGGGGGCCCGACCGGGGAGCTGTTTTTT; CDR3: CASSLGQGGPTGELFF
V: TRBV7-6; D: -; size: -; J: TRBJ1-1; DNA: TGTGCCAGCAGCTTAGCCACGCAGACTTCGCGGGGTTCTTGGTCGGAAGCTTTCTTT; CDR3: CASSLATQTSRGSWSEAFF
V: TRBV29-1; D: TRBD1; size: -; J: TRBJ1-1; DNA: TGCAGCGTTCTGGGACAGACGAACACTGAAGCTTTCTTT; CDR3: CSVLGQTNTEAFF
V: TRBV27; D: -; size: -; J: TRBJ2-7; DNA: TGTGCCAGCAGTTTTCGACTCGAGTCCCACGAGCAGTACTTC; CDR3: CASSFRLESHEQYF
V: TRBV4-2; D: TRBD2; size: -; J: TRBJ2-7; DNA: TGTGCCAGCAGCCAAGAGCGGGAGCCAACCTACGAGCAGTACTTC; CDR3: CASSQEREPTYEQYF
V: TRBV25-1; D: TRBD1; size: -; J: TRBJ1-2; DNA: TGTGCCAGCAGGGGACAGGGTGACTATGGCTACACCTTC; CDR3: CASRGQGDYGYTF
V: TRBV15; D: -; size: once; J: TRBJ2-1; DNA: TGTGCCACCAGCAGACCCCAGTACAATGAGCAGTTCTTC; CDR3: CATSRPQYNEQFF
V: TRBV12-3/TRBV12-4; D: -; size: -; J: TRBJ2-1; DNA: TGTGCCAGCAGTTTAGGGGCGTACAATGAGCAGTTCTTC; CDR3: CASSLGAYNEQFF
V: TRBV28; D: -; size: -; J: TRBJ2-1; DNA: TGTGCCAGCAGTACGACTAGGGGACACAATGAGCAGTTCTTC; CDR3: CASSTTRGHNEQFF
V: TRBV7-9; D: TRBD1; size: -; J: TRBJ2-1; DNA: TGTGCCAGCAGCTTATTACAGGGGTGGGTGTACAATGAGCAGTTCTTC; CDR3: CASSLLQGWVYNEQFF
V: TRBV29-1; D: TRBD1; size: -; J: TRBJ2-7; DNA: TGCAGCGTTCTGCGGTCAGGGGGCTATCAGGAGCAGTACTTC; CDR3: CSVLRSGGYQEQYF
V: TRBV11-2; D: -; size: few; J: TRBJ2-7; DNA: TGTGCCAGCAGCTTCCGGACTGCCTCCTACGAGCAGTACTTC; CDR3: CASSFRTASYEQYF
V: TRBV5-4; D: -; size: -; J: TRBJ2-1; DNA: TGTGCCAGCAGCTTACCCTCGACAACACCCAATTCCAATGAGCAGTTCTTC; CDR3: CASSLPSTTPNSNEQFF
V: TRBV27; D: -; size: -; J: TRBJ1-5; DNA: TGTGCCAGCAGTTTCCAAAGAACGAGGAATAGCAATCAGCCCCAGCATTTT; CDR3: CASSFQRTRNSNQPQHF
V: TRBV27; D: TRBD1; size: -; J: TRBJ1-1; DNA: TGTGCCAGCAGTTGGGACAGGGGTAGGAACACTGAAGCTTTCTTT; CDR3: CASSWDRGRNTEAFF
V: TRBV23-1; D: -; size: -; J: TRBJ2-1; DNA: TGCGCCAGCAGTCAACTACAGGGAGTGGGTGAGCAGTTCTTC; CDR3: CASSQLQGVGEQFF
V: TRBV5-4; D: TRBD2; size: -; J: TRBJ2-5; DNA: TGTGCCGGGAGCCATAAGCGCGGGGGGTACCAAGAGACCCAGTACTTC; CDR3: CAGSHKRGGYQETQYF
V: TRBV7-9; D: -; size: -; J: TRBJ2-2; DNA: TGTGCCAGCGAGGAGAACACCGGGGAGCTGTTTTTT; CDR3: CASEENTGELFF
V: TRBV28; D: -; size: -; J: TRBJ1-4; DNA: TGTGCCAGCAGCCCCAGGGATTGGGGTGAAAAACTGTTTTTT; CDR3: CASSPRDWGEKLFF
V: TRBV6-5; D: -; size: -; J: TRBJ1-2; DNA: TGTGCCAGCATCCCTACGAGGACACCAAATTATGGCTACACCTTC; CDR3: CASIPTRTPNYGYTF
V: TRBV27; D: -; size: -; J: TRBJ1-5; DNA: TGTGCCAGCAGTGCCCGGGGAGGACAGCCCCAGCATTTT; CDR3: CASSARGGQPQHF
V: TRBV24-1; D: TRBD1; size: -; J: TRBJ2-7; DNA: TGTGCCACCAGTCTACAGGGGGACGAGCAGTACTTC; CDR3: CATSLQGDEQYF
V: TRBV19; D: TRBD1; size: -; J: TRBJ1-1; DNA: TGTGCCAGTAATCGGGGACAGGGTGGGCACACTGAAGCTTTCTTT; CDR3: CASNRGQGGHTEAFF
V: TRBV27; D: TRBD1; size: -; J: TRBJ2-7; DNA: TGTGCCAGCAGTACACGACAGGGAACCTACGAGCAGTACTTC; CDR3: CASSTRQGTYEQYF
V: TRBV7-3; D: -; size: -; J: TRBJ2-7; DNA: TGTGCCAGCAGCCCGACCTATACTAGCTACGAGCAGTACTTC; CDR3: CASSPTYTSYEQYF
V: TRBV11-2; D: -; size: once; J: TRBJ1-1; DNA: TGTGCCAGCAGCTTACAACAGGGGAACACTGAAGCTTTCTTT; CDR3: CASSLQQGNTEAFF
V: TRBV3-1/TRBV3-2; D: -; size: -; J: TRBJ1-2; DNA: TGTGCCAGCAGCGCTCGCTCGGAGACCTACACCTTC; CDR3: CASSARSETYTF
V: TRBV5-4; D: TRBD1; size: -; J: TRBJ1-1; DNA: TGTGCCAGCAGCCCGGACAGGGGGCGCGGGGAAGCTTTCTTT; CDR3: CASSPDRGRGEAFF
V: TRBV10-2; D: -; size: -; J: TRBJ1-1; DNA: TGCGCCAGCAGTGAGTCGAGGGGGTCTGAAGCTTTCTTT; CDR3: CASSESRGSEAFF
V: TRBV7-2; D: TRBD2; size: once; J: TRBJ2-1; DNA: TGTGCCACCTCGACGGCTAGCGGAAACAATGAGCAGTTCTTC; CDR3: CATSTASGNNEQFF